The 3 T cell receptor beta chains listed next were all sequenced from one sample in a study of blood T cell repertoires in COVID-19. The repertoire was sequenced with immunoSEQ multiplex PCR; TCRdb's copy has only in-frame clones and lacks some. Among some 120,000 clones, almost 85% were seen once, and the ten largest hold around 13%. The specimen was peripheral blood. These receptors came from a woman in her twenties or thirties who had recovered from COVID-19.

CDR3 DNA sequence: TGTGCCAGCAGCTTAATGCAGGGGCACGCTTTCTTT. This codes for CASSLMQGHAFF. V usage is TRBV13 and J usage is TRBJ1-1, with a possible D match to TRBD1 (6 bases). V lost 2 bases and J 11 bases, leaving 12 bases between the germline ends. CDR3 length equals 12 residues. Germline V gene data show CDR1 as PRHDT and CDR2 as FYEKMQ (reference sequence). The full variable domain, completed using reference TRBV13 and TRBJ1-1, is AAGVIQSPRHLIKEKRETATLKCYPIPRHDTVYWYQQGPGQDPQFLISFYEKMQSDKGSIPDRFSAQQFSDYHSELNMSSLELGDSALYFCASSLMQGHAFFGQGTRLTVV.

The sample holds one count of this clone. This rearrangement joins TRBV2 to TRBJ1-5; TRBD1 matches 10 bases. V lost 5 bases and J lost 0; bases outside the gene matches: 13. The CDR3 extends over 19 amino acids. CDR1 and CDR2 from the germline V gene are SNHLY and FYNNEI. This CDR3 is CASSQWDRGASHSNQPQHF. DNA of the CDR3: TGTGCCAGCAGTCAATGGGACAGGGGCGCCTCCCATAGCAATCAGCCCCAGCATTTT. The whole variable domain, remainder taken from reference TRBV2 and TRBJ1-5, is EPEVTQTPSHQVTQMGQEVILRCVPISNHLYFYWYRQILGQKVEFLVSFYNNEISEKSEIFDDQFSVERPDGSNFTLKIRSTKLEDSAMYFCASSQWDRGASHSNQPQHFGDGTRLSIL.

This clone was recorded only once. This chain connects TRBV5-1 to TRBJ2-7, with D maybe TRBD2 (6 bases). There are 15 residues in the CDR3. V lost 4 bases and J lost 0, with 14 bases in between. Germline V lookup: CDR1 SGHRS, CDR2 YFSETQ. Written as DNA, the CDR3 is TGCGCCAGCAGCAAAGCTAGCGCTTTCTCCTACGAGCAGTACTTC. Translation gives CASSKASAFSYEQYF.